The clone carrying this T cell receptor (beta chain) was counted once. Antigen: not known. The sample comes from a study of human thymus T cells. Study conclusions and caveats: Thymic and blood repertoires appeared to show biased V and J gene usage. Related studies found that unrelated individuals share highly overlapping thymic repertoires.

During corrective heart surgery, resections were taken, and the thymus tissue came from them. The germline V gene encodes CDR1 MNHNS and CDR2 SASEGT. The V and J ends lost 1 base and 4 bases respectively, with 7 bases between them. The CDR3 loop spans 13 amino acids. The data were produced by immunoSEQ multiplex PCR, yet TCRdb's version contains in-frame clones alone and is incomplete. Counted here are approximately 70,000 clones, 95% occurring once; the ten biggest clones make up approximately 0.032%. The sample consisted of thymus tissue. This rearrangement joins TRBV6-1 to TRBJ1-2; D gene unclear. The sequence was obtained from a girl under three years old with a congenital heart defect but otherwise immunologically healthy. CDR3 sequence reads: CASSEGNFYGYTF. Written as DNA, the CDR3 is TGTGCCAGCAGTGAAGGGAACTTCTATGGCTACACCTTC.